This T cell receptor beta chain was sequenced during a study of blood T cell repertoires in COVID-19. Study at large: The study drew acute and convalescent COVID-19 samples from the United States, Italy and Spain. PBMCs, B-cell-depleted T cells, or T cells provided the cDNA or gDNA that made up the material.

As originally analysed: Cell counts per sample came from amplifying reference gene primers. Sequenced by immunoSEQ multiplex PCR; TCRdb stores in-frame clones only, minus some. V, J and clone size derive from that table, while D and trimming were established from the DNA sequence. The data show about 260,000 clones, 88% seen once. The CDR3 sequence is 16 residues long. Germline V gene sequence: CDR1 MGHRA, CDR2 YSYEKL. The ends were cut back, 1 base at V and 7 bases at J, with 19 bases in the middle. The TCR was taken from a human donor in a cohort sampled during active COVID-19. The chain uses TRBV4-1 and TRBJ1-2; D might be TRBD1 (6 bases). Specimen: peripheral blood. CDR3 sequence (DNA): TGCGCCAGCAGCCAAGGCAGAGGAACAGGGCCAACTGGCTACACCTTC. Translating gives CASSQGRGTGPTGYTF.